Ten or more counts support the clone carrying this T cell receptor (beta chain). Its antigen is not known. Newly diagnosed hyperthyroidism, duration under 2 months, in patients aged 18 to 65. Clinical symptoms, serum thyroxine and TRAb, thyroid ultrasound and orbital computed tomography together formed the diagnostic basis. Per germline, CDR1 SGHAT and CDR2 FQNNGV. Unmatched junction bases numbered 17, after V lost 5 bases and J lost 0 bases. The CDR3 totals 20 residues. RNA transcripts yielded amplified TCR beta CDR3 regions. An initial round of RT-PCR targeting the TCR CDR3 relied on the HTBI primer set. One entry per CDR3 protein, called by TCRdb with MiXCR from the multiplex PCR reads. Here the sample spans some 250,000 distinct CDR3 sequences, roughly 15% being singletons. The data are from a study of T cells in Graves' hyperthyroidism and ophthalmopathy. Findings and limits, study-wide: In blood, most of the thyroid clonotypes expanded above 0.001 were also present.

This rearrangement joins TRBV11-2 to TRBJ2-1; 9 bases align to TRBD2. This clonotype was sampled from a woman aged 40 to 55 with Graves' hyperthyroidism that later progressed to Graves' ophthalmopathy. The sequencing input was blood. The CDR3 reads CASSRNRGLREGSSYNEQFF. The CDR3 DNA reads TGTGCCAGCAGCCGCAACAGGGGTTTGCGGGAGGGGAGCTCCTACAATGAGCAGTTCTTC.